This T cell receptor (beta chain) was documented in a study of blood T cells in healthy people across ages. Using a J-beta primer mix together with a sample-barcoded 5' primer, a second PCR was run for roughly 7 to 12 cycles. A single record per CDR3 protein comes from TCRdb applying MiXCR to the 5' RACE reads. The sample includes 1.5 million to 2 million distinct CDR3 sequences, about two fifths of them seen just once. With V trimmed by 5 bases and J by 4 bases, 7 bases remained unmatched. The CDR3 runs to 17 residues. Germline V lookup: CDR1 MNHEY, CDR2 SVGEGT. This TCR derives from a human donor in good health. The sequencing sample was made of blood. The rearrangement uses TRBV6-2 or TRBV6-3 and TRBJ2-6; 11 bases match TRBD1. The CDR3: CASSPRTGGEGANVLTF. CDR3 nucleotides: TGTGCCAGCAGTCCACGGACAGGGGGCGAAGGGGCCAACGTCCTGACTTTC.